Shown below are 29 T cell receptor beta chains from a single sample sequenced in a study of metastatic and nonmetastatic thyroid tumors. TCRdb re-called the PCR reads with MiXCR. Here the sample spans under 30,000 clones, 4% to 5% being singletons. Every patient underwent thyroid surgery untreated. Sequencing was done on a sample of blood. The receptors originated from a female donor with papillary thyroid cancer or a benign thyroid nodule (not recorded which). Some clones in this sample may be carry-over from other donors' samples.

This clone was counted ten times or more. V and J are TRBV14 and TRBJ1-5; 12 nucleotides line up with TRBD1. From germline, CDR1 is SGHDN and CDR2 FVKESK. This CDR3 is built from 17 residues. The V gene end was trimmed by 3 bases and the J gene end by 7 bases; junction bases not matched to a gene: 10. Here the CDR3 DNA reads TGTGCCAGCAGCCAGGGCGGGGACAGGGGGCGCGTGCAGCCCCAGCATTTT. This codes for CASSQGGDRGRVQPQHF.

With respect to this clone: At one end the junction does not follow the germline gene, possibly because of a read error. The DNA for the CDR3 is TGTGCCAACAGCAGAGATCCGGGCAAGCAAGAGACACAGTACTTC. Encoded protein: CANSRDPGKQETQYF. The chain links TRBV15 to TRBJ2-5; no reliable D call. CDR3 length: 15 amino acids. Per germline, CDR1 LNHNV and CDR2 YYDKDF (reference sequence).

This clone was seen a handful of times. Germline and junction disagree at one end, which may indicate a read error. The chain joins TRBV6-2 or TRBV6-3 to TRBJ2-3; D gene unclear. CDR1 and CDR2 (germline): MNHEY, SVGEGT. The CDR3 runs to 14 residues. DNA for the CDR3: TGTGCCAGCAGCCCCGGCGTGAGCACGGATACGCAGTATTTT. The encoded protein is CASSPGVSTDTQYF.

In this sample, this clone turned up a few times. The gene calls are TRBV28 and TRBJ2-7; TRBD1 aligns across 7 bases. J gave up 4 bases and V 5 bases, and 11 bases lay outside the gene matches. In germline, CDR1 is MDHEN, CDR2 SYDVKM. This CDR3 region has 15 residues. The CDR3 DNA sequence: TGTGCCAGCAGTCCAAATAGGGACAGCAGATACGAGCAGTACTTC. Amino acid sequence: CASSPNRDSRYEQYF. The entire variable domain, with the rest obtained from reference TRBV28 and TRBJ2-7, is as follows: DVKVTQSSRYLVKRTGEKVFLECVQDMDHENMFWYRQDPGLGLRLIYFSYDVKMKEKGDIPEGYSVSREKKERFSLILESASTNQTSMYLCASSPNRDSRYEQYFGPGTRLTVT.

This clone was counted many times. The chain uses TRBV11-1 and TRBJ2-7, with a tentative D call TRBD2 (6 bases). CDR1 is SGHAT and CDR2 is FQDESV in the germline V gene (reference sequence). This CDR3 contains 14 residues. V was cut by 2 bases and J by 3 bases, with 11 bases left in between. In DNA, the CDR3 is TGTGCCAGCAGCTTAACCCGACTAGTCTACGAGCAGTACTTC. This translates into CASSLTRLVYEQYF.

With regard to this clone: Additional DNA sequences in this sample encode the identical CDR3. The V gene is TRBV4-2, the J gene TRBJ1-1; TRBD1 is a possible D gene (5 bases). The CDR3 has 13 residues. The V end lost 3 bases, the J end lost 6 bases, and 11 bases lay between the germline ends. Germline V gene sequence: CDR1 LGHNA, CDR2 YNFKEQ. In nucleotides, the CDR3 is TGTGCCAGCAGCCAGGAGGGGCTGTCTGAAGCTTTCTTT. Its protein is CASSQEGLSEAFF.

This clone is deemed medium-sized. The chain carries TRBV6-1 and TRBJ1-2; D is unclear. V was cut by 7 bases and J by 2 bases, with 14 bases left in between. This CDR3 has 14 amino acids. CDR1 and CDR2 (germline): MNHNS, SASEGT. In DNA form, the CDR3 reads TGTGCCAGCACCGAGGGCCAAGCGAACTATGGCTACACCTTC. Translated: CASTEGQANYGYTF.

This clone was counted only a few times. This sequence joins TRBV12-3 or TRBV12-4 and TRBJ2-7; D remains unclear. This CDR3 contains 14 residues. Trimming shortened V by 1 base and J by 6 bases, and 13 bases separated the two germline ends. Written as DNA, the CDR3 is TGTGCCAGCAGTTTAGGGACCCTTTGGGGCGAGCAGTACTTC. It yields the protein CASSLGTLWGEQYF.

This sequence joins TRBV10-2 and TRBJ2-7; 7 bases match TRBD2. The CDR3 spans 16 residues. Per germline, CDR1 WSHSY and CDR2 SAAADI. J lost 7 bases, V lost 6 bases, and 18 bases had no gene match. For the CDR3, the DNA is TGCGCCAGCAGCCTATCCGCCGGGACTAAGGCGGGGGAGCAGTACTTC. It codes for CASSLSAGTKAGEQYF.

This clone appeared a few times. The chain couples TRBV28 to TRBJ1-5; no clear D gene. The CDR3 covers 12 residues. Germline V lookup: CDR1 MDHEN, CDR2 SYDVKM. The V end lost 6 bases, the J end lost 3 bases, and 6 bases lay between the germline ends. The CDR3 nucleotides are TGTGCCAGCAGCACGAACAATCAGCCCCAGCATTTT. Residues: CASSTNNQPQHF.

This chain links TRBV30 with TRBJ1-5; the D gene is possibly TRBD1 (5 bases). This CDR3 has 14 amino acids. Trimming took 1 base from V and 6 from J, leaving 13 bases between them. CDR1 and CDR2 from the germline V gene are GTSNPN and SVGIG (reference sequence). CDR3 in amino acids: CAWSEGARSQPQHF. CDR3 DNA: TGTGCCTGGAGTGAAGGGGCTCGTAGTCAGCCCCAGCATTTT.

This clone has more than one count but fewer than ten. This sequence joins TRBV6-1 and TRBJ2-7, with TRBD2 matching 8 bases. V trimming: 7 bases; J trimming: 4 bases; junction bases outside the gene matches: 0. Germline V lookup: CDR1 MNHNS, CDR2 SASEGT. The CDR3 has 11 residues. Here the CDR3 DNA reads TGTGCCAGCATAGCGGGGTACGAGCAGTACTTC. Translating it yields CASIAGYEQYF.

This clone has only a few counts. The genes are TRBV27 and TRBJ1-6, with 7 bases fitting TRBD1. V shed 6 bases and J 4 bases; nucleotides not matched to a gene: 3. Germline lookup yields CDR1 MNHEY and CDR2 SMNVEV (reference sequence). The CDR3 extends over 14 amino acids. The CDR3 DNA is TGTGCCAGCAGGTCGACAGGGTATAATTCACCCCTCCACTTT. This translates into CASRSTGYNSPLHF.

By proportion, this clone is medium-sized. V is TRBV20-1 and J is TRBJ2-1; D gene ambiguous. Germline V gene data show CDR1 as DFQATT and CDR2 as SNEGSKA (reference sequence). There are 15 residues in the CDR3. Trimming took off 1 base at V and 3 bases at J, with 13 bases between the two ends. CDR3 protein: CSARGTLQLYNEQFF. The CDR3 DNA sequence: TGCAGTGCTAGAGGGACCCTTCAGCTCTACAATGAGCAGTTCTTC.

The J gene is TRBJ2-5, the V gene TRBV28; TRBD1 agrees at 9 bases. The CDR3 contains 14 residues. V dropped 6 bases and J dropped 12; count of bases not matched to a gene: 14. CDR1 is MDHEN, CDR2 SYDVKM, per germline. This CDR3 is CASRLDRGGDTEYF. In DNA form, the CDR3 reads TGTGCCAGCAGACTTGACAGGGGGGGTGACACCGAGTACTTC.

This clone was seen ten or more times. The gene calls are TRBV7-9 and TRBJ2-1, with 12 bases that match TRBD2. The CDR3 length is 15 residues. CDR1 is SEHNR and CDR2 is FQNEAQ in the germline V gene (reference sequence). J gave up 7 bases and V 5 bases, and 6 bases lay outside the gene matches. CDR3: CASSTRLAGANEQFF. The CDR3 bases are TGTGCCAGCAGCACCAGACTAGCGGGGGCGAATGAGCAGTTCTTC. The variable domain in full, completed from reference TRBV7-9 and TRBJ2-1, reads DTGVSQNPRHKITKRGQNVTFRCDPISEHNRLYWYRQTLGQGPEFLTYFQNEAQLEKSRLLSDRFSAERPKGSFSTLEIQRTEQGDSAMYLCASSTRLAGANEQFFGPGTRLTVL.

This clone has a handful of counts. The genes are TRBV5-1 and TRBJ1-2; D gene ambiguous. Trimming took 0 bases from V and 4 from J, leaving 4 bases between them. Germline assignment: CDR1 SGHRS and CDR2 YFSETQ. This CDR3 is 12 amino acids long. The DNA of the CDR3 is TGCGCCAGCAGCTTGGAAAGCTATGGCTACACCTTC. Residues: CASSLESYGYTF.

This clone has at least ten counts. The CDR3 sequence: CASSIASGQGISPLHF. CDR3 nucleotide sequence: TGTGCCAGTAGTATAGCTTCGGGACAGGGAATCTCACCCCTCCACTTT. This chain uses TRBV19 with TRBJ1-6, with 9 positions matching TRBD1. This CDR3 contains 16 residues. V shed 1 base and J 10 bases; nucleotides not matched to a gene: 8. From germline, CDR1 is LNHDA and CDR2 SQIVND (reference sequence).

Many counts were recorded for this clone. The chain joins TRBV9 to TRBJ2-2; 9 nucleotides agree with TRBD2. Per germline, CDR1 SGDLS and CDR2 YYNGEE. This CDR3 contains 16 residues. V trimming: 4 bases; J trimming: 6 bases; junction bases outside the gene matches: 10. CDR3 bases: TGTGCCAGCAGCCCCCCTCGCGGGAGGGCCTCCGGGGAGCTGTTTTTT. This codes for CASSPPRGRASGELFF.

This clone was counted many times. The chain has TRBV20-1 and TRBJ2-3, with no clear D. V was shortened by 3 bases and J by 2 bases, with 12 bases between the two germline ends. CDR3 size: 14 residues. Germline assignment: CDR1 DFQATT and CDR2 SNEGSKA (reference sequence). The CDR3 region has the DNA TGCAGTGCTAGCTTCGGCAGATCCACAGATACGCAGTATTTT. It is translated as CSASFGRSTDTQYF.

This clone was recorded many times. The chain carries TRBV30 and TRBJ1-1; no reliable D call. Germline V gives CDR1 GTSNPN, CDR2 SVGIG (reference sequence). The V end lost 4 bases, the J end lost 4 bases, and 13 bases lay between the germline ends. This CDR3 is 13 amino acids long. CDR3 nucleotide sequence: TGTGCCTGGAACCGGCGTGAAAGCACTGAAGCTTTCTTT. It encodes CAWNRRESTEAFF.

There are many counts of this clone. CDR3 sequence (DNA): TGTGCCAGCTCACCACCTGGTCGGCGCGGCACAGATACGCAGTATTTT. It codes for CASSPPGRRGTDTQYF. The V call is TRBV18, the J call TRBJ2-3; D unresolved. Trimming cost V 0 bases and J 1 base, with 11 bases left between them. The CDR3 contains 16 residues. Per germline, CDR1 KGHSH and CDR2 LQKENI.

The table lists this clone with many counts. The chain carries TRBV3-1 and TRBJ2-1; TRBD2 agrees at 8 bases. V lost 4 bases to trimming and J lost 9 bases; unmatched junction nucleotides: 5. The CDR3 runs 13 residues. Germline CDR1 is LGHDT and CDR2 is YNNKEL (reference sequence). The CDR3 region is CASSPQREFEQFF. CDR3 DNA sequence: TGTGCCAGCAGCCCGCAGCGGGAGTTTGAGCAGTTCTTC.

As to this clone: A read error is possible here, since a much larger clone lies one base away. This chain connects TRBV18 to TRBJ2-3, with D unclear. Germline V lookup: CDR1 KGHSH, CDR2 LQKENI. The CDR3 totals 17 residues. With 4 bases removed from V and 0 bases from J, the gap between germline ends came to 17 bases. The CDR3 DNA follows: TGTGCCAGCTCACAAGAGAGTACCGTTACTAGCACAGATACGCAGTATTTT. It encodes CASSQESTVTSTDTQYF.

This clone was found many times. The genes are TRBV28 and TRBJ2-2; D gene ambiguous. There are 17 residues in the CDR3. The V and J ends lost 6 bases and 0 bases respectively, with 17 bases between them. CDR1 MDHEN and CDR2 SYDVKM come from the germline V gene. The CDR3 DNA follows: TGTGCCAGCAGCTCCTATAGGTGGATCCCGAACACCGGGGAGCTGTTTTTT. Protein product: CASSSYRWIPNTGELFF.

In this sample, this clone turned up many times. V is TRBV7-9 and J is TRBJ1-1; 8 nucleotides align to TRBD1. V lost 5 bases and J lost 5; bases outside the gene matches: 4. In germline, CDR1 is SEHNR, CDR2 FQNEAQ (reference sequence). The CDR3 loop spans 13 amino acids. The CDR3, as DNA: TGTGCCAGCAGCGGACAGGGAGGTACTGAAGCTTTCTTT. Translated, it gives CASSGQGGTEAFF.

The gene calls are TRBV12-3 or TRBV12-4 and TRBJ1-5, with D possibly TRBD1 on 5 matching bases. The CDR3 is 13 amino acids. V lost 5 bases and J 4 bases, leaving 9 bases between the germline ends. The CDR3 protein is CASSVGHNQPQHF. The CDR3 coding sequence is TGTGCCAGCAGTGTTGGACATAATCAGCCCCAGCATTTT.

This clone showed up many times. One end of the junction is discordant with germline, which a read error may explain. V is TRBV11-3 and J is TRBJ2-1; D call uncertain. Germline V lookup: CDR1 SGHNT, CDR2 YENEEA. CDR3 length: 14 amino acids. The CDR3 DNA is TGTGCCAGCAGCCCACGGCCTTCCTCCAATGAGCAGTTCTTC. This gives the protein CASSPRPSSNEQFF.

About this clone itself: The junction shows a germline mismatch at one end, possibly a read error. This CDR3 reads CASSGPWLGDLF. CDR3 bases: TGTGCCAGCAGTGGTCCCTGGTTGGGAGATTTGTTT. V is TRBV6-1 and J is TRBJ1-1; no clear D. The CDR3 is made up of 12 amino acids. Germline V lookup: CDR1 MNHNS, CDR2 SASEGT.